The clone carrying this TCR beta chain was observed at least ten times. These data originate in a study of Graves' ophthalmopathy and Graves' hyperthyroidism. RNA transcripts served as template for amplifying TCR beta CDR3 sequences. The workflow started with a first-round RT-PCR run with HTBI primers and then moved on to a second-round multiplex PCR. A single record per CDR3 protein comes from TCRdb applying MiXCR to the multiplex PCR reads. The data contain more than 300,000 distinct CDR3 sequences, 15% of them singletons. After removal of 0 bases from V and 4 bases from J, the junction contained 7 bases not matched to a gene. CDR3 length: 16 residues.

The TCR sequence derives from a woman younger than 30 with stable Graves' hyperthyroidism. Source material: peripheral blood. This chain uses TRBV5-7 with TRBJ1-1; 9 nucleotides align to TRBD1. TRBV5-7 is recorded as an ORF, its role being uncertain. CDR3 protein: CASSLALQGAGTEAFF. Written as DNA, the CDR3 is TGTGCCAGCAGCTTGGCCTTACAGGGGGCAGGCACTGAAGCTTTCTTT.